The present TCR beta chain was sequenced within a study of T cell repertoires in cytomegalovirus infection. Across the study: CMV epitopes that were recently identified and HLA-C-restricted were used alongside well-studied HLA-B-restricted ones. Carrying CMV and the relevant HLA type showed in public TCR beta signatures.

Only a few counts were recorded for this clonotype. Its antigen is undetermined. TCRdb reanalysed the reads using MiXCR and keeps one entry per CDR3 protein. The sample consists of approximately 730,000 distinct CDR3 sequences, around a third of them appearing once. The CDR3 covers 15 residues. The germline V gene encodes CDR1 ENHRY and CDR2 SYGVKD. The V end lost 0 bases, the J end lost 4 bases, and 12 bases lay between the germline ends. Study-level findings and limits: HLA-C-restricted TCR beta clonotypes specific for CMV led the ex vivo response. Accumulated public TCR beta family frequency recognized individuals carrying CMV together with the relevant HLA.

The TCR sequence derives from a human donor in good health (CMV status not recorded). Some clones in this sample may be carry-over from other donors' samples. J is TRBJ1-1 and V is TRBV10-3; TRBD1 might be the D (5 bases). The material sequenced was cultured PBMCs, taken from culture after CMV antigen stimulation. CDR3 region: CAISESGQGITEAFF. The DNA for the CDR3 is TGTGCCATCAGTGAGTCGGGGCAGGGAATCACTGAAGCTTTCTTT.